The 32 T cell receptor beta chains below were found in one sample sequenced in a study of blood T cell repertoires in COVID-19. The table came from immunoSEQ multiplex PCR; TCRdb's copy has only in-frame clones and leaves some out. The sample records almost 200,000 clones, roughly nine tenths being singletons. The sequenced material came from peripheral blood. All receptors come from a woman in her 70s with acute or convalescent COVID-19.

This clone appeared once. The V gene is TRBV10-2, the J gene TRBJ1-1, with D perhaps matching TRBD1 (6 bases). The V end was cut by 6 bases, the J end by 4 bases, with 15 bases between. Germline values: CDR1 WSHSY, CDR2 SAAADI. CDR3 length: 14 residues. The CDR3 bases are TGCGCCAGCAGAGGGGGGGGGATCGGCACTGAAGCTTTCTTT. Its translation is CASRGGGIGTEAFF.

The chain links TRBV28 to TRBJ2-7; 14 nucleotides align to TRBD2. The CDR3 length is 16 residues. The germline V gene encodes CDR1 MDHEN and CDR2 SYDVKM. The V segment lost 1 base and the J segment 4 bases; nucleotides outside the gene matches: 3. The CDR3 region has the DNA TGTGCCAGCAGTTTATTCGGACTAGCGGGAGGTTACGAGCAGTACTTC. The encoded protein is CASSLFGLAGGYEQYF.

The V call is TRBV2, the J call TRBJ1-2, with a weak D call TRBD1 (5 bases). V was pared by 5 bases and J by 0 bases, with 13 bases between. CDR3 length: 15 residues. The germline gives CDR1 SNHLY, CDR2 FYNNEI. The CDR3 sequence: CASSSTATANYGYTF. CDR3 DNA sequence: TGTGCCAGCAGTTCTACAGCGACAGCTAACTATGGCTACACCTTC.

This clone is a singleton in its sample. As DNA, the CDR3 is TGTGCCAGCAGTCAAAGACCGGGACAGGGGTACGGGGAGCTGTTTTTT. Translating it yields CASSQRPGQGYGELFF. The chain joins TRBV7-8 to TRBJ2-2; 10 bases map to TRBD1. With 6 bases clipped from V and 7 bases from J, the junction kept 11 bases outside the gene matches. Germline loops: CDR1 SGHVS, CDR2 FQNEAQ. The CDR3 runs to 16 residues. Together with reference TRBV7-8 and TRBJ2-2, the CDR3 gives the full variable domain: GAGVSQSPRYKVAKRGQDVALRCDPISGHVSLFWYQQALGQGPEFLTYFQNEAQLDKSGLPSDRFFAERPEGSVSTLKIQRTQQEDSAVYLCASSQRPGQGYGELFFGEGSRLTVL.

The chain links TRBV24-1 to TRBJ2-5, with D maybe TRBD1 (5 bases). The length of the CDR3 is 13 residues. CDR1 is KGHDR, CDR2 SFDVKD, per germline. Between the trimmed V and J ends, which lost 2 bases and 5 bases, there was a span of 8 bases. CDR3 sequence (DNA): TGTGCCACCAGTGATTCAGGGTATGAGACCCAGTACTTC. This encodes CATSDSGYETQYF.

V gene TRBV19 combines with J gene TRBJ2-3; 9 bases map to TRBD2. The CDR3 runs to 13 residues. J was trimmed by 4 bases and V by 8 bases; bases with no gene match: 4. Germline lookup yields CDR1 LNHDA and CDR2 SQIVND (reference sequence). The CDR3 DNA reads TGTGCCAGTGAAGCGGGAGGCGCAGATACGCAGTATTTT. Translating it yields CASEAGGADTQYF.

This chain joins TRBV6-5 and TRBJ1-3; TRBD1 might be the D (5 bases). Looked up from germline, CDR1 is MNHEY and CDR2 is SVGAGI. This CDR3 has 15 amino acids. Trimming removed 2 bases from V and 1 base from J, with 9 bases in between. The CDR3 loop is CASSYARGSGNTIYF. The CDR3 nucleotides read TGTGCCAGCAGTTACGCAAGGGGATCTGGAAACACCATATATTTT.

This chain joins TRBV3-1 (or the pseudogene TRBV3-2) and TRBJ2-7, with D maybe TRBD2 (5 bases). This CDR3 spans 12 amino acids. Trimming cost V 6 bases and J 4 bases, with 10 bases left between them. Germline CDR1 reads LGHDT; CDR2 reads YNNKEL (reference sequence). The CDR3 nucleotides read TGTGCCAGCAGTCGGACTGAGTACGAGCAGTACTTC. It encodes CASSRTEYEQYF.

The V call is TRBV5-4, the J call TRBJ1-2, with a tentative D call TRBD1 (6 bases). Per germline, CDR1 SGHNT and CDR2 YYREEE (reference sequence). The CDR3 contains 16 residues. Trimming stripped 0 bases from V and 0 bases from J, with 12 bases between. The CDR3 DNA is TGTGCCAGCAGCTTGGACAGGGATTTTACTAACTATGGCTACACCTTC. Protein product: CASSLDRDFTNYGYTF.

The chain employs TRBV5-4 and TRBJ2-3; D perhaps matches TRBD1 (6 bases). This CDR3 spans 15 amino acids. Trimming cost V 2 bases and J 3 bases, with 13 bases left between them. CDR1 and CDR2 from the germline V gene are SGHNT and YYREEE (reference sequence). The CDR3 nucleotides read TGTGCCAGCAGCTTCTCAGGGGCGAGTACAGATACGCAGTATTTT. Translating gives CASSFSGASTDTQYF.

This chain connects TRBV5-8 to TRBJ2-1; 14 nucleotides align to TRBD2. The CDR3 extends over 17 amino acids. CDR1 is SGHTS, CDR2 YDEGEE, per germline. V lost 4 bases to trimming and J lost 4 bases; unmatched junction nucleotides: 7. CDR3 protein: CASSPRLAGGLYNEQFF. The CDR3 bases are TGTGCCAGCAGCCCCCGACTAGCGGGAGGGCTGTACAATGAGCAGTTCTTC.

This clone was recorded once. This rearrangement joins TRBV4-3 to TRBJ2-3, with D possibly being TRBD2 (6 bases). Trimming pared 0 bases from V and 2 bases from J, leaving 15 bases between. The CDR3 is 17 residues long. Germline CDR1 reads LGHNA; CDR2 reads YSLEER. The chain's CDR3 is CASSQDGASVPTDTQYF. CDR3 bases: TGCGCCAGCAGCCAAGATGGCGCTAGCGTCCCCACAGATACGCAGTATTTT.

The chain combines TRBV27 with TRBJ2-3, with D unclear. V dropped 1 base and J dropped 0 bases, with 5 bases sitting between them. Germline V lookup: CDR1 MNHEY, CDR2 SMNVEV (reference sequence). The CDR3 length is 14 residues. The CDR3: CASSLLASTDTQYF. The CDR3 DNA reads as TGTGCCAGCAGTTTATTGGCTAGCACAGATACGCAGTATTTT.

The genes are TRBV19 and TRBJ2-1, with TRBD1 identical over 7 bases. J gave up 6 bases and V 5 bases, and 10 bases lay outside the gene matches. Looked up from germline, CDR1 is LNHDA and CDR2 is SQIVND (reference sequence). The CDR3 extends over 15 amino acids. The CDR3 region has the DNA TGTGCCAGTAGTCTAAACAGGGGCCTGGGCAATGAGCAGTTCTTC. It encodes CASSLNRGLGNEQFF.

The V and J genes are TRBV5-1 and TRBJ2-7; a possible D gene is TRBD1 (6 bases). This CDR3 comprises 13 residues. The V and J ends lost 4 bases and 4 bases respectively, with 12 bases between them. CDR1 and CDR2 from the germline V gene are SGHRS and YFSETQ. The CDR3 sequence: CASSMTGPYEQYF. For the CDR3, the DNA is TGCGCCAGCAGCATGACAGGTCCTTACGAGCAGTACTTC.

This chain joins TRBV5-1 and TRBJ1-5; 8 nucleotides agree with TRBD1. The CDR3 runs 15 residues. Germline trimming cut 0 bases from V and 7 bases from J; bases unmatched to any gene: 6. Germline values: CDR1 SGHRS, CDR2 YFSETQ. The CDR3, as DNA: TGCGCCAGCAGCTTGGCCGCAGGGGGCCAGCAGCCCCAGCATTTT. Translating it yields CASSLAAGGQQPQHF.

This clone has just one count. Other DNA sequences in this sample translate to the same CDR3. The chain links TRBV24-1 to TRBJ2-7; the match to TRBD1 covers 8 bases. Germline assignment: CDR1 KGHDR and CDR2 SFDVKD. Trimming at V came to 4 bases and at J to 4 bases, leaving 8 bases not matched to a gene. This CDR3 region has 15 residues. CDR3 region: CATSDPGQGAYEQYF. The CDR3 DNA is TGTGCCACCAGTGACCCCGGACAGGGCGCGTACGAGCAGTACTTC.

This clone was found once. The gene calls are TRBV24-1 and TRBJ2-1; 8 positions match TRBD2. Trimming took 4 bases from V and 5 from J; bases not matched to a gene: 6. This CDR3 is built from 15 residues. Germline V gives CDR1 KGHDR, CDR2 SFDVKD. CDR3 sequence (DNA): TGTGCCACCAGTGAGGAGTTAGCGGGAAACAATGAGCAGTTCTTC. Amino acids: CATSEELAGNNEQFF.

The rearrangement links TRBV11-2 to TRBJ1-4; D is uncertain. Germline-derived CDR1 and CDR2 are SGHAT and FQNNGV. V shed 5 bases and J shed 8 bases, with 15 bases lying between them. The CDR3 extends over 14 amino acids. CDR3 sequence (DNA): TGTGCCAGCAGCCCGCGGAATAGAAACGAAAAACTGTTTTTT. It codes for CASSPRNRNEKLFF.

The rearrangement uses TRBV19 and TRBJ2-2, with a tentative D call TRBD2 (7 bases). Trimming shortened V by 7 bases and J by 5 bases, and 17 bases separated the two germline ends. Germline assignment: CDR1 LNHDA and CDR2 SQIVND (reference sequence). CDR3 size: 15 residues. Written as DNA, the CDR3 is TGTGCCAGTACTCCCTTCGGGGGGCTAACCGGGGAGCTGTTTTTT. Protein product: CASTPFGGLTGELFF. Full variable domain (missing parts from reference TRBV19 and TRBJ2-2): DGGITQSPKYLFRKEGQNVTLSCEQNLNHDAMYWYRQDPGQGLRLIYYSQIVNDFQKGDIAEGYSVSREKKESFPLTVTSAQKNPTAFYLCASTPFGGLTGELFFGEGSRLTVL.

V is TRBV10-3 and J is TRBJ1-4, with a tentative D call TRBD1 (5 bases). Trimming took off 6 bases at V and 0 bases at J, with 14 bases between the two ends. Germline lookup yields CDR1 ENHRY and CDR2 SYGVKD. This CDR3 contains 16 residues. CDR3 residues: CAISPGQGTTNEKLFF. The CDR3 DNA follows: TGTGCCATCAGCCCCGGACAAGGCACAACTAATGAAAAACTGTTTTTT.

The CDR3 DNA is TGTGCCAGCAGTCTAAGCTCTGGAAACACCATATATTTT. Protein: CASSLSSGNTIYF. V is TRBV27 and J is TRBJ1-3; D gene unclear. This CDR3 spans 13 amino acids. Germline CDR1 and CDR2: MNHEY and SMNVEV (reference sequence). Trimming removed 5 bases from V and 0 bases from J, with 5 bases in between.

The genes are TRBV5-1 and TRBJ2-7, with TRBD1 matching 7 bases. The V segment lost 3 bases and the J segment 3 bases; nucleotides outside the gene matches: 3. This CDR3 has 13 amino acids. Germline-derived CDR1 and CDR2 are SGHRS and YFSETQ. As DNA, the CDR3 is TGCGCCAGCAGCTGGGACAGCCGCTACGAGCAGTACTTC. Translating it yields CASSWDSRYEQYF. The variable domain in full, with the rest retrieved from reference TRBV5-1 and TRBJ2-7, is KAGVTQTPRYLIKTRGQQVTLSCSPISGHRSVSWYQQTPGQGLQFLFEYFSETQRNKGNFPGRFSGRQFSNSRSEMNVSTLELGDSALYLCASSWDSRYEQYFGPGTRLTVT.

The gene calls are TRBV12-5 and TRBJ2-1; 10 positions agree with TRBD1. The CDR3 has 19 amino acids. Per the germline V gene, CDR1 is LGHNT and CDR2 is FRNRAP. The V gene end was trimmed by 1 base and the J gene end by 3 bases; junction bases not matched to a gene: 12. The CDR3 DNA reads TGTGCTAGTGGTTTGGCGCGGGACAGGGGTCGAGGGGGCTACAATGAGCAGTTCTTC. This encodes CASGLARDRGRGGYNEQFF.

This chain joins TRBV5-1 and TRBJ2-5; 14 nucleotides match TRBD2. V lost 5 bases, J lost 4 bases, and 10 bases stayed unmatched. The CDR3 runs 17 residues. CDR1 is SGHRS, CDR2 YFSETQ, per germline. CDR3 region: CASRTGLAGVGGETQYF. CDR3 DNA: TGCGCCAGCAGAACGGGACTAGCGGGAGTTGGAGGAGAGACCCAGTACTTC.

V gene TRBV5-1 combines with J gene TRBJ1-2; D is uncertain. The germline V gene encodes CDR1 SGHRS and CDR2 YFSETQ. This CDR3 spans 13 amino acids. Trimming left V 3 bases short and J 4 bases short, with 10 bases between. This CDR3 reads CASSSPEGYGYTF. The CDR3, as DNA: TGCGCCAGCAGCTCCCCCGAGGGCTATGGCTACACCTTC.

CDR3 residues: CASSLTGGGTGHHNEQFF. The CDR3 nucleotides read TGTGCCAGCAGCTTAACAGGGGGGGGGACAGGGCACCACAATGAGCAGTTCTTC. The rearrangement uses TRBV11-2 and TRBJ2-1; 9 bases agree with TRBD1. The CDR3 has 18 amino acids. Germline CDR1 and CDR2: SGHAT and FQNNGV. J gave up 5 bases and V 2 bases, and 13 bases lay outside the gene matches.

The chain uses TRBV28 and TRBJ1-5; the D is unclear. CDR3 length equals 14 residues. V lost 5 bases, J lost 7 bases, and 15 bases lay in between. The germline V gene encodes CDR1 MDHEN and CDR2 SYDVKM. CDR3 sequence (DNA): TGTGCCAGCAGTCCTACCTTGGGAGGACAGCCCCAGCATTTT. Protein sequence: CASSPTLGGQPQHF.

The DNA for the CDR3 is TGTGCCAGTAGTATAGCGAGGAGTTCGGATGAGCAGTTCTTC. This gives the protein CASSIARSSDEQFF. The chain links TRBV19 to TRBJ2-1; no clear D. The CDR3 length is 14 residues. The germline gives CDR1 LNHDA, CDR2 SQIVND (reference sequence). Trimming cost V 1 base and J 8 bases, with 12 bases left between them.

The chain links TRBV11-2 to TRBJ2-7, with 10 positions matching TRBD1. The V gene's germline CDR1 is SGHAT and CDR2 FQNNGV. The J segment lost 4 bases and the V segment lost 2 bases, leaving 5 bases of the junction unmatched. The length of the CDR3 is 15 residues. The CDR3 DNA reads TGTGCCAGCAGCTTATATCAGGGACAGGGGTACGAGCAGTACTTC. This translates into CASSLYQGQGYEQYF.

The J gene is TRBJ1-6, the V gene TRBV29-1; no reliable D call. Trimming removed 6 bases from V and 0 bases from J, with 12 bases in between. CDR1 SQVTM and CDR2 ANQGSEA come from the germline V gene. CDR3 length: 15 amino acids. Written as DNA, the CDR3 is TGCAGCGTGGCAGAAGGGAGCTCCTATAATTCACCCCTCCACTTT. Translated, it gives CSVAEGSSYNSPLHF. The full variable domain, its missing parts supplied by reference TRBV29-1 and TRBJ1-6, is SAVISQKPSRDICQRGTSLTIQCQVDSQVTMMFWYRQQPGQSLTLIATANQGSEATYESGFVIDKFPISRPNLTFSTLTVSNMSPEDSSIYLCSVAEGSSYNSPLHFGNGTRLTVT.

J is TRBJ2-7 and V is TRBV28, with 7 bases that match TRBD1. Trimming at V came to 1 base and at J to 4 bases, leaving 4 bases not matched to a gene. The CDR3 sequence is 14 residues long. The germline V gene has CDR1 MDHEN and CDR2 SYDVKM. CDR3 sequence: CASSLYRGRYEQYF. CDR3 nucleotide sequence: TGTGCCAGCAGTTTATACAGGGGACGTTACGAGCAGTACTTC.